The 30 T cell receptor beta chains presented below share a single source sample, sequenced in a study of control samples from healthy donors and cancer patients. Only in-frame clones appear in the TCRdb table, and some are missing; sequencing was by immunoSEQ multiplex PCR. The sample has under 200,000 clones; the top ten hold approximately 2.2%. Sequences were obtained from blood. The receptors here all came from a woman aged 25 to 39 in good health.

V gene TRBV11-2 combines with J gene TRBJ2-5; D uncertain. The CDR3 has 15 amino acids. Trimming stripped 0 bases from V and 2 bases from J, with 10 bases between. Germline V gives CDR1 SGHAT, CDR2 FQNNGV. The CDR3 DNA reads TGTGCCAGCAGCTTAGATCCTGGCTCTCAAGAGACCCAGTACTTC. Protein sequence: CASSLDPGSQETQYF.

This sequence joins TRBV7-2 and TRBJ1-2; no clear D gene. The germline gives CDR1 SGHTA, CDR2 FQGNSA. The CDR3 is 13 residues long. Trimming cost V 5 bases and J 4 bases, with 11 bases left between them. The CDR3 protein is CASSVDGFYGYTF. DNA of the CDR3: TGTGCCAGCAGCGTGGACGGCTTCTATGGCTACACCTTC.

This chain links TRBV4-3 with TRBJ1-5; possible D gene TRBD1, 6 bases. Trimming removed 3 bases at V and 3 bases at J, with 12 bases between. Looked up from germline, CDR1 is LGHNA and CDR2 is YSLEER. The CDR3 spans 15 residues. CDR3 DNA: TGCGCCAGCAGCCACGGTACAGGGAACAATCAGCCCCAGCATTTT. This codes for CASSHGTGNNQPQHF.

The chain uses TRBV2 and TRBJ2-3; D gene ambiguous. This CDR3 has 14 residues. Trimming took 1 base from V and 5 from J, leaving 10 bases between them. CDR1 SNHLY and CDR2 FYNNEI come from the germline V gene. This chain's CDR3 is CASSEDVIIDTQYF. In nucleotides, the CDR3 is TGTGCCAGCAGTGAAGACGTGATCATAGATACGCAGTATTTT.

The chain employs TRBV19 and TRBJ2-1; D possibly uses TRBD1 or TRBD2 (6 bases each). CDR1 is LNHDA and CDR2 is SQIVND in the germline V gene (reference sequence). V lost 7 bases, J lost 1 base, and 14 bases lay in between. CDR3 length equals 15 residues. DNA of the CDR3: TGTGCCAGTACCTCGGGGGCGGCATCCTACAATGAGCAGTTCTTC. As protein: CASTSGAASYNEQFF. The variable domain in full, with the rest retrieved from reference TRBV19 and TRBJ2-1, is DGGITQSPKYLFRKEGQNVTLSCEQNLNHDAMYWYRQDPGQGLRLIYYSQIVNDFQKGDIAEGYSVSREKKESFPLTVTSAQKNPTAFYLCASTSGAASYNEQFFGPGTRLTVL.

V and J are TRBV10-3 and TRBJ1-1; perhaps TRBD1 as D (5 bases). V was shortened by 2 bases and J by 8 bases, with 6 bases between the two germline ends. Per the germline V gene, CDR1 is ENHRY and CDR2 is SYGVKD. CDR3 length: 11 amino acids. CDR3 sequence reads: CAISEGGEAFF. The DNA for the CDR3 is TGTGCCATCAGTGAGGGGGGAGAAGCTTTCTTT.

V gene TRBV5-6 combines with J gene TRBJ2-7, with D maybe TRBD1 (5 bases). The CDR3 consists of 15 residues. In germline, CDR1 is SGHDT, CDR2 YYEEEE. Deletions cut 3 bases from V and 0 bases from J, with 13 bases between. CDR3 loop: CASSSNRRYSYEQYF. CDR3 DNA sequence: TGTGCCAGCAGCTCAAACAGGCGATACTCCTACGAGCAGTACTTC. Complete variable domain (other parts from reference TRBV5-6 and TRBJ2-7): DAGVTQSPTHLIKTRGQQVTLRCSPKSGHDTVSWYQQALGQGPQFIFQYYEEEERQRGNFPDRFSGHQFPNYSSELNVNALLLGDSALYLCASSSNRRYSYEQYFGPGTRLTVT.

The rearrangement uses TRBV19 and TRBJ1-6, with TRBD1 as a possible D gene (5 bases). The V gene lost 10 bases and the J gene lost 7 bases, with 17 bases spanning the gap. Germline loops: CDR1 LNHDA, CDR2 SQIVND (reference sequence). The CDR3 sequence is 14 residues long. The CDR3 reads CATSAGLRNSPLHF. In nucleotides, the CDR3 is TGTGCCACTTCGGCGGGACTGAGGAATTCACCCCTCCACTTT.

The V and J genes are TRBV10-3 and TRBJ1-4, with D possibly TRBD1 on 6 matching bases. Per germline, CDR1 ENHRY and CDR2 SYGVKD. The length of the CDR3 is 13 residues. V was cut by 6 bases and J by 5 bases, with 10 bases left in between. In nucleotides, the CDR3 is TGTGCCATCAGCTACAGGGAGAATGAAAAACTGTTTTTT. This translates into CAISYRENEKLFF.

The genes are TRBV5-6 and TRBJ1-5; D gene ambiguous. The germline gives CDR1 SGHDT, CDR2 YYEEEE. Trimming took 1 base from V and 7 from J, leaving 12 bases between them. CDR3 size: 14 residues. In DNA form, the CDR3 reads TGTGCCAGCAGCTTGAATGGAAGGCAACAGCCCCAGCATTTT. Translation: CASSLNGRQQPQHF.

As DNA, the CDR3 is TGTGCCAGCAGCTTGGACAGGGGAAGCAATCAGCCCCAGCATTTT. Amino acids: CASSLDRGSNQPQHF. J is TRBJ1-5 and V is TRBV7-9, with 9 bases aligning to TRBD1. This CDR3 spans 15 amino acids. CDR1 is SEHNR and CDR2 is FQNEAQ in the germline V gene (reference sequence). Trimming took 3 bases from V and 1 from J; bases not matched to a gene: 1.

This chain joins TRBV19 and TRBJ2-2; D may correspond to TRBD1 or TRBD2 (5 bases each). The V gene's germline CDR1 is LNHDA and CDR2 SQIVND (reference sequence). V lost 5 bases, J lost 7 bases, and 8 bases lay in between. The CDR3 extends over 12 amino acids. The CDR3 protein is CASSWGIGELFF. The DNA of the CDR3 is TGTGCCAGTAGTTGGGGGATCGGGGAGCTGTTTTTT.

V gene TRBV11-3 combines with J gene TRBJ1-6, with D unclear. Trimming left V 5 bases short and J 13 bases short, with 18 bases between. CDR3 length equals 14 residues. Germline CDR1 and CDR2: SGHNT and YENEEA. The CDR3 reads CASSPRGRSLPLHF. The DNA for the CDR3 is TGTGCCAGCAGCCCGCGCGGGAGATCTCTTCCCCTCCACTTT.

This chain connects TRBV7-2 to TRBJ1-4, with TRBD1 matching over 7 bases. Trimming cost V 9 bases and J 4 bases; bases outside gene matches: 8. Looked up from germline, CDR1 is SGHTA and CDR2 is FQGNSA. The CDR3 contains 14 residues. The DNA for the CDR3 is TGTGCCAGTCGACCGGGACAGTATAATGAAAAACTGTTTTTT. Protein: CASRPGQYNEKLFF.

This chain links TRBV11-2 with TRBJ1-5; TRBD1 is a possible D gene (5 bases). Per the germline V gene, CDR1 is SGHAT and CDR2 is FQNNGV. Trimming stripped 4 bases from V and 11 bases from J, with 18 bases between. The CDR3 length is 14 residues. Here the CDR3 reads CASSSGRAGRAQHF. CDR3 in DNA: TGTGCCAGCAGCTCGGGGAGGGCAGGGAGAGCCCAGCATTTT.

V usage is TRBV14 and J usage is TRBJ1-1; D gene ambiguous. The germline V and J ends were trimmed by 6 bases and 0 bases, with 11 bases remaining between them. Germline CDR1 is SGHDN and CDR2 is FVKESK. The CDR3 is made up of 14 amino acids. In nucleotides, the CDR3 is TGTGCCAGCAGAAATGGGCAGATGAACACTGAAGCTTTCTTT. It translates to CASRNGQMNTEAFF.

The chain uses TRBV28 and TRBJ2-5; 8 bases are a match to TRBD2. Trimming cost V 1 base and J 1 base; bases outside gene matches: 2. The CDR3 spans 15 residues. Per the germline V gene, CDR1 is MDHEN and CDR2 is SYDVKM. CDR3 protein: CASSLLSGGQETQYF. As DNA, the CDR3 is TGTGCCAGCAGTTTATTGAGCGGGGGCCAAGAGACCCAGTACTTC.

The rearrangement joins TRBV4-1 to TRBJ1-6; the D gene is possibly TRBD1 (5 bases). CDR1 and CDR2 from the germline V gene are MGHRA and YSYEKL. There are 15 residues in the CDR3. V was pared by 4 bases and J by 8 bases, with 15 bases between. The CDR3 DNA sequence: TGCGCCAGCAGCCGATCCCCCGACAGAGATTCACCCCTCCACTTT. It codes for CASSRSPDRDSPLHF.

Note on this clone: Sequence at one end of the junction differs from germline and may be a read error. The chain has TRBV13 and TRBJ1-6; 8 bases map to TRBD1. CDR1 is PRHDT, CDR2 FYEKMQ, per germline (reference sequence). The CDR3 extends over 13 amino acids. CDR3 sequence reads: CASTLGQGSPLHF. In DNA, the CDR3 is TGTGCCAGCACCTTAGGACAGGGTTCACCCCTCCACTTT.

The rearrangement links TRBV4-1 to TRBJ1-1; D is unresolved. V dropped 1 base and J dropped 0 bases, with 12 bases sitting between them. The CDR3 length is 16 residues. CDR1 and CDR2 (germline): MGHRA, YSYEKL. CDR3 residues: CASSQVGASLNTEAFF. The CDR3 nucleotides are TGCGCCAGCAGCCAAGTTGGCGCCTCTTTGAACACTGAAGCTTTCTTT.

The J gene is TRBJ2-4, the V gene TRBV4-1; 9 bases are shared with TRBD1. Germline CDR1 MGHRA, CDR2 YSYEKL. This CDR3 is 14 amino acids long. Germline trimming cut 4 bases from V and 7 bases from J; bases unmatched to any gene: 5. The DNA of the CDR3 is TGCGCCAGCAGCCCTCGAGGGACAGGGAACATTCAGTACTTC. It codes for CASSPRGTGNIQYF.

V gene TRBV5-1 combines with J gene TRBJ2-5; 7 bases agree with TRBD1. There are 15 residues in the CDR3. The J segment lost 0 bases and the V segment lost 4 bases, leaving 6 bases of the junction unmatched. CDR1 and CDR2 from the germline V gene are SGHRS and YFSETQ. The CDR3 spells CASSQTGLYQETQYF. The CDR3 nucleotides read TGCGCCAGCAGCCAGACAGGGTTATACCAAGAGACCCAGTACTTC.

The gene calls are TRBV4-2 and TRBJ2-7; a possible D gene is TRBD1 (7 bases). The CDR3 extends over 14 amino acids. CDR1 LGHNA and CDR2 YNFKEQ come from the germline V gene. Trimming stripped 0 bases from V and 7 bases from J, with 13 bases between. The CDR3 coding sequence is TGTGCCAGCAGCCAAGATCCAGGGGGGAATGAGCAGTACTTC. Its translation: CASSQDPGGNEQYF.

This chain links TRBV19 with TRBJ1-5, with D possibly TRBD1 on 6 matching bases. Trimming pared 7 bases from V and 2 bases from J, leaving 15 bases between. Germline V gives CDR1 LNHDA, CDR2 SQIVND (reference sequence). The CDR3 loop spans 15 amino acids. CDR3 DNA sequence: TGTGCCAGTATCGCGGGGGGCATACGCAATCAGCCCCAGCATTTT. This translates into CASIAGGIRNQPQHF.

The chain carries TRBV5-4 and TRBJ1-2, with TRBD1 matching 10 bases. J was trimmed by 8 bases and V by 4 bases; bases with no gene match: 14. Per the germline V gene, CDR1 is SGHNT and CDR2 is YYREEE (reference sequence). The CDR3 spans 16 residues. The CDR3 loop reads CASSPSGTGAIQGYTF. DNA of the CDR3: TGTGCCAGCAGCCCGTCCGGGACAGGGGCCATCCAGGGCTACACCTTC.

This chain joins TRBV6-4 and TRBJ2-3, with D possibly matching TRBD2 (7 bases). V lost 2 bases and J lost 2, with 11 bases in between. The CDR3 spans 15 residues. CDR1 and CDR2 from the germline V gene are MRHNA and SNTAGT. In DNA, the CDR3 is TGTGCCAGCAGTGACCGGGGGGCGAACACAGATACGCAGTATTTT. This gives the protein CASSDRGANTDTQYF.

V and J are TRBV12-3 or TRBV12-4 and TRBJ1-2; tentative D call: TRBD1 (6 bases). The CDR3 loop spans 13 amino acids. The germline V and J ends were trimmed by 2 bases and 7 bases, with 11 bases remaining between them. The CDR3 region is CASSLTEGGGYTF. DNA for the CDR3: TGTGCCAGCAGTTTAACTGAGGGGGGTGGCTACACCTTC.

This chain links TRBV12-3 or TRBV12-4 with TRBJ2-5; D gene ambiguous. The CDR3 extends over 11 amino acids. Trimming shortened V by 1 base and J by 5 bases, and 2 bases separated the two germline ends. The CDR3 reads CASSLDETQYF. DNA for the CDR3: TGTGCCAGCAGTTTAGACGAGACCCAGTACTTC.

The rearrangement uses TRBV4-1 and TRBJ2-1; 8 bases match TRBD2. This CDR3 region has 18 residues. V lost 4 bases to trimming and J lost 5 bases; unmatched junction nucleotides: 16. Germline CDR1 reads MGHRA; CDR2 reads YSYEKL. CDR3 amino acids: CASSLRVSGGAPNNEQFF. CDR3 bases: TGCGCCAGCAGCCTAAGGGTTTCCGGGGGGGCCCCAAACAATGAGCAGTTCTTC.

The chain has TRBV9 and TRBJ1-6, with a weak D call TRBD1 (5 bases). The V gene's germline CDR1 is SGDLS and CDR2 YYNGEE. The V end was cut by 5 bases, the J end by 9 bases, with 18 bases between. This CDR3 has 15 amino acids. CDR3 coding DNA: TGTGCCAGCAGTCCGACCCAGCTACAGGTTTCACCCCTCCACTTT. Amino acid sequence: CASSPTQLQVSPLHF.